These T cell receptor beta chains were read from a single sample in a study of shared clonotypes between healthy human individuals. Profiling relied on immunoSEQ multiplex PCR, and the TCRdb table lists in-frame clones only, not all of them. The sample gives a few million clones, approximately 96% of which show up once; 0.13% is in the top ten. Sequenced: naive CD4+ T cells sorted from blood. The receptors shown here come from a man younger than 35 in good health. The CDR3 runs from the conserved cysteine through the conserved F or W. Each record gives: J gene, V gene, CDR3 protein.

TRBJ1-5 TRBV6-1 CASSEEKGQTVKPQHF
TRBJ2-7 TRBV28 CASSYLILTGSSYEQYF
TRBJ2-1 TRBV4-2 CASSQDPGLGGNEQFF
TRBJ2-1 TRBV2 CASSVPGRTYNEQFF
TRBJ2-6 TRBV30 CAWSGERTVTWANVLTF
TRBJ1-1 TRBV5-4 CASSSLGGGVGTEAFF
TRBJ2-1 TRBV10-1 CASSGGLGGYNEQFF
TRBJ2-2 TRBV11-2 CASRTGGTGELFF
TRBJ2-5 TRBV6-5 CASSRKRGETQYF
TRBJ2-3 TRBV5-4 CASSPDTSGRTDTQYF
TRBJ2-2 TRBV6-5 CASSYSSGRAGELFF
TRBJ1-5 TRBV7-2 CASSLVQGGNQPQHF
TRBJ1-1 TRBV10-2 CASSEWGSGEAFF
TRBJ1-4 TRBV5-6 CASSQLGQGAEKLFF
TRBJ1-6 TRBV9 CASGPDRGGSPLHF
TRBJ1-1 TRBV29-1 CSVVTGGESEAFF
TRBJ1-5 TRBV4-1 CASSQEGIYGNQPQHF
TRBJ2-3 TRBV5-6 CASSRKSLRQSTDTQYF
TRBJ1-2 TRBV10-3 CAISEASIQGNYGYTF
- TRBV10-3 CAISVKAYEQYF
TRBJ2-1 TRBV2 CASSPLNEQFF
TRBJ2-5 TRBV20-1 CSAGPETQYF
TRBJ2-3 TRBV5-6 CASSLADTQYF
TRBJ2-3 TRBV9 CASSVGSGTDTQYF
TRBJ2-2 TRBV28 CASSPHSETGELFF
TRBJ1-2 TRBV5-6 CASSASRDLGRDYGYTF
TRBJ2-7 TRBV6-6 CASSYSPESGEQYF
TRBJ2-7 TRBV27 CASSFRGTGFYEQYF
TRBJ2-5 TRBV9 CASSVGPTSGVETQYF
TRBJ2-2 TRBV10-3 CAISEAGYTGELFF
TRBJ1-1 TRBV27 CASRGISATEAFF
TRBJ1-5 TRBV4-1 CASSQPGLLTRGNQPQHF
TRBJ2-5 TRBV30 CAWSVVGGKTQYF
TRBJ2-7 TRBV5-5 CASTQRPAVHEQYF
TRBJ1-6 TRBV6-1 CASSRGSLPLHF
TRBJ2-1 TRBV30 CAWSLRSSGYSYNEQFF
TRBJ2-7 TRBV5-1 CASSHGRIDYEQYF
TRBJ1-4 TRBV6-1 CAGQGGVNEKLFF
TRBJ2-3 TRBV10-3 CAIGRGTGGTDTQYF
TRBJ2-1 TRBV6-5 CASREGQGNNEQFF
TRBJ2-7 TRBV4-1 CASSQEVEGPYEQYF
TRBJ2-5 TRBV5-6 CASSPGGREILGGQETQYF
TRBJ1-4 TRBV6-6 CATRGGINEKLFF
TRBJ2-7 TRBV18 CASSPRLAGLSYEQYF
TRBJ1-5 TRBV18 CASSPATGEYSNQPQHF
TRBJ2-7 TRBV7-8 CASGPMTSGVLNEQYF
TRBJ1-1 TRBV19 CASTKDALNTEAFF
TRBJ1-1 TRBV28 CASSSSFIDRAFF
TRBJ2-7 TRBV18 CASSRGTSGNYEQYF
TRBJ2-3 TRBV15 CATSRGQLSSDTQYF
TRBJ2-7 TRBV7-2 CASSLAQSEQYF
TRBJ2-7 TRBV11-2 CASSLQGALNEQYF
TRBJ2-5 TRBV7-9 CASRHGQGLGTQYF
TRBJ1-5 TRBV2 CASSAESHQPQHF
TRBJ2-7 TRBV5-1 CASSSTYEQYF
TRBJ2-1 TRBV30 CAWKVGWVSSYNEQFF
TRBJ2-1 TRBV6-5 CASSPTGVGNNEQFF